This is a list of T cell receptor beta chains from one sample in a study of lymphopenia after photon versus proton radiotherapy. The repertoire was sequenced with immunoSEQ multiplex PCR; TCRdb's copy has only in-frame clones and lacks some. This sample has 15,000 to 20,000 clones, with over 75% found just once. Here the sequenced sample was peripheral blood, taken from a patient treated with proton-based radiotherapy. These receptors were taken from a man aged 70-80 years with pancreatic cancer. The CDR3 runs from the conserved cysteine through the conserved F or W. A D gene is named only where the DNA matches it firmly. For some rows the clone size is stated as once, few or many, or as a class when expanded; others skip it.

D gene,V gene,clone size,J gene,CDR3 DNA,CDR3 protein
.,TRBV5-1,.,TRBJ2-5,TGCGCCAGCAGCTTGGTATATACTAGGGAGCAAGAGACCCAGTACTTC,CASSLVYTREQETQYF
.,TRBV11-3,.,TRBJ1-6,TGTGCCAGCAGCATGTCCGGGCGTGGGGCTAGTAATTCACCCCTCCACTTT,CASSMSGRGASNSPLHF
.,TRBV2,large,TRBJ1-2,TGTGCCAGCAGTGAAGGGACCAACTATGGCTACACCTTC,CASSEGTNYGYTF
.,TRBV19,.,TRBJ1-2,TGTGCCAGTAGTAATGTGGGGAGCGGCTATGGCTACACCTTC,CASSNVGSGYGYTF
.,TRBV29-1,.,TRBJ2-7,TGCAGCGTTGTCGGGGGCCCGGGGCAGTACTTC,CSVVGGPGQYF
.,TRBV5-1,.,TRBJ2-3,TGCGCCAGCAGCTTTCAGGGAGCCACTAGCACAGATACGCAGTATTTT,CASSFQGATSTDTQYF
.,TRBV7-9,once,TRBJ2-3,TGTGCCAGCAGCTCTTCGTTGGATACGCAGTATTTT,CASSSSLDTQYF
TRBD2,TRBV30,.,TRBJ2-3,TGTGCCTGGCTGACCGGGAGGAGGTTTGACCGAGATACGCAGTATTTT,CAWLTGRRFDRDTQYF
TRBD1,TRBV5-1,.,TRBJ2-1,TGCGCCAGCAGCTTGGGGGGACAGGGTATGAATGAGCAGTTCTTC,CASSLGGQGMNEQFF
TRBD2,TRBV7-3,.,TRBJ2-1,TGTGCCAGCAGCTTAAATGGGCCTAGCGGAGCTAACAATGAGCAGTTCTTC,CASSLNGPSGANNEQFF
.,TRBV2,.,TRBJ1-5,TGTGCCAGCAGCCCTCACATGGCCCCAAGGGAGCCCCAGCATTTT,CASSPHMAPREPQHF
.,TRBV9,.,TRBJ1-4,TGTGCCAGCAGCGGCCGGGACAACCTTAATGAAAAACTGTTTTTT,CASSGRDNLNEKLFF
.,TRBV6-1,.,TRBJ1-4,TGTGCCAGCCAAATCGGACAGCGTTTGGAAAAACTGTTTTTT,CASQIGQRLEKLFF
.,TRBV9,.,TRBJ2-5,TGTGCCAGCAGCGGAGAGGGGGAGACCCAGTACTTC,CASSGEGETQYF
TRBD2,TRBV15,.,TRBJ2-1,TGTGCCACCAGCCGGGGGGCTACTAGCGGGGGGAATTCCCACAATGAGCAGTTCTTC,CATSRGATSGGNSHNEQFF
.,TRBV7-9,.,TRBJ1-1,TGTGCCAGCAGTTCACATCCGGGGACTGAAGCTTTCTTT,CASSSHPGTEAFF
.,TRBV5-1,.,TRBJ1-4,TGCGCCAGCAGCTCCTTACTTGCAACTAATGAAAAACTGTTTTTT,CASSSLLATNEKLFF
.,TRBV5-8,.,TRBJ1-1,TGTGCCAGCAAGGAGAACACTGAAGCTTTCTTT,CASKENTEAFF